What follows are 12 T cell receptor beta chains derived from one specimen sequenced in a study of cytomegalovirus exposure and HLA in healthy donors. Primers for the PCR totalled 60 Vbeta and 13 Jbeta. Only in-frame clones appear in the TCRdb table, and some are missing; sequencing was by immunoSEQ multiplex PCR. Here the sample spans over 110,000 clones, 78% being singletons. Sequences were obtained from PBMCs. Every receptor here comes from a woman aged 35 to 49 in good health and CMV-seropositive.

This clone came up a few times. CDR3 DNA sequence: TGTGCCAGCAGAGAAGGACTAGCGGGCTACAATGAGCAGTTCTTC. The encoded protein is CASREGLAGYNEQFF. The rearrangement links TRBV5-6 to TRBJ2-1; 11 bases agree with TRBD2. CDR3 size: 15 residues. The J segment lost 3 bases and the V segment lost 5 bases, leaving 4 bases of the junction unmatched. CDR1 and CDR2 from the germline V gene are SGHDT and YYEEEE.

The CDR3 loop reads CSVGGTGGWTDTQYF. Here the CDR3 DNA reads TGCAGCGTTGGGGGGACAGGGGGCTGGACAGATACGCAGTATTTT. The chain uses TRBV29-1 and TRBJ2-3, with 12 positions matching TRBD1. The CDR3 is 15 residues long. V lost 4 bases, J lost 3 bases, and 5 bases stayed unmatched. Per the germline V gene, CDR1 is SQVTM and CDR2 is ANQGSEA.

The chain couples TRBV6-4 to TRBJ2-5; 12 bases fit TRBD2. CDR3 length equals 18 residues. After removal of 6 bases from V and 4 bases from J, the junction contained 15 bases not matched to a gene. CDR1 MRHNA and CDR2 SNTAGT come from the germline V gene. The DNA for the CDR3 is TGTGCCAGCAGGGGACTAGCGGGCACCAGGTGCTGGGTAGAGACCCAGTACTTC. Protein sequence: CASRGLAGTRCWVETQYF.

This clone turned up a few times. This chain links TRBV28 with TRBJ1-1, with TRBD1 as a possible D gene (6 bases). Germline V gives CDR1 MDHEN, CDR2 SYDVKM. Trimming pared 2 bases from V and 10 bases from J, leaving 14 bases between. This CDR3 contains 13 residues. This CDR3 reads CASSLQGFVVAFF. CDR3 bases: TGTGCCAGCAGTTTACAGGGGTTTGTGGTAGCTTTCTTT.

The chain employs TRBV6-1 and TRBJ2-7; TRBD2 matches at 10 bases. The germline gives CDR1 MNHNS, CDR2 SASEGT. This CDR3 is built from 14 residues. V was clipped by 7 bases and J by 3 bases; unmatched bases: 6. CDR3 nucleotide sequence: TGTGCCAGCACCCCTAGCGGGAGTGTCTACGAGCAGTACTTC. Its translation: CASTPSGSVYEQYF.

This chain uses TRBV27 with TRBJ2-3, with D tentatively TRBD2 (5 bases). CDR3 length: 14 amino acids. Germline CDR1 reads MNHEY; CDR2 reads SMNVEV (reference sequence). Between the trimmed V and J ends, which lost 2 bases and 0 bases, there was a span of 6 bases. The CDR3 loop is CASSLSGSTDTQYF. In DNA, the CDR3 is TGTGCCAGCAGTTTAAGCGGAAGCACAGATACGCAGTATTTT.

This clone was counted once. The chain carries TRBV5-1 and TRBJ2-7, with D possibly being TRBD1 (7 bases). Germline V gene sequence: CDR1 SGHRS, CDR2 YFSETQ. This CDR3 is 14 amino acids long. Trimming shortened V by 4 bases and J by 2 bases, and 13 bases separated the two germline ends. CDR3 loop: CASSTAGQTYEQYF. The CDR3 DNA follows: TGCGCCAGCAGCACCGCGGGACAGACCTACGAGCAGTACTTC.

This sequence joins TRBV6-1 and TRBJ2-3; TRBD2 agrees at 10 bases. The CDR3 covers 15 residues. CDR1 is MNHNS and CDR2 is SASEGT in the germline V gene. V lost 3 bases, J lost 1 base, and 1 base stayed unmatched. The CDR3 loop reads CASSDLAGGTDTQYF. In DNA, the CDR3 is TGTGCCAGCAGTGACCTAGCGGGAGGCACAGATACGCAGTATTTT.

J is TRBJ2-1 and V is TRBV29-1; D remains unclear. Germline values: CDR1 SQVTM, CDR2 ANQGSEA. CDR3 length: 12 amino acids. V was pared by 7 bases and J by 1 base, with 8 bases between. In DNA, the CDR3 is TGCAGCGCGACACCTTCCTACAATGAGCAGTTCTTC. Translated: CSATPSYNEQFF.

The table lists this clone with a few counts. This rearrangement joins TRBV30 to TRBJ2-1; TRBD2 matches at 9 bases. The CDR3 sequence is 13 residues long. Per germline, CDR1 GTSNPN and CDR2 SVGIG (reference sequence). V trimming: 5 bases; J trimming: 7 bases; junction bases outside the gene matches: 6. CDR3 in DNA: TGTGCCTGGGCTAGCGGGATTGGAAATGAGCAGTTCTTC. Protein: CAWASGIGNEQFF.

CDR3 sequence (DNA): TGTGCCAGCAGTTACTCGTTTAGCGGGACCTACGAGCAGTACTTC. It yields the protein CASSYSFSGTYEQYF. V is TRBV6-5 and J is TRBJ2-7; 8 nucleotides agree with TRBD2. The CDR3 sequence is 15 residues long. The germline V gene encodes CDR1 MNHEY and CDR2 SVGAGI. V trimming: 0 bases; J trimming: 2 bases; junction bases outside the gene matches: 3.

Here the CDR3 reads CASSQYRLSGNTIYF. CDR3 in DNA: TGCGCCAGCAGTCAATATCGTCTCTCTGGAAACACCATATATTTT. V usage is TRBV23-1 and J usage is TRBJ1-3; D is ambiguous. TRBV23-1 is reported as an ORF; its role is uncertain. V shed 1 base and J shed 0 bases, with 7 bases lying between them. The CDR3 spans 15 residues.